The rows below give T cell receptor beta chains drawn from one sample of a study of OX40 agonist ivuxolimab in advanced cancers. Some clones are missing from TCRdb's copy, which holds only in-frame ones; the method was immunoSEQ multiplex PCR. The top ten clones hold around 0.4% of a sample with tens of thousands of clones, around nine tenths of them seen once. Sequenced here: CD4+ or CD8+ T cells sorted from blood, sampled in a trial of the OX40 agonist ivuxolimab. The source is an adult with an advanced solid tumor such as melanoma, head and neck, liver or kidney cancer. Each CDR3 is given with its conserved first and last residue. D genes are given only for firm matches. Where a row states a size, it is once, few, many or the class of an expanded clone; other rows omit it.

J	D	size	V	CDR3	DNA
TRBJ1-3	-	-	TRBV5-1	CASSRTVSGNTIYF	TGCGCCAGCAGCCGGACAGTCTCTGGAAACACCATATATTTT
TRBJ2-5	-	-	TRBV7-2	CASSLAIQETQYF	TGTGCCAGCAGCTTGGCTATCCAAGAGACCCAGTACTTC
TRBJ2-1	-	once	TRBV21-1	CASSIVASAIQNEQFF	TGTGCCAGCAGCATCGTGGCTAGCGCCATCCAGAATGAGCAGTTCTTC
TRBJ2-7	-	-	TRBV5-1	CASSLTGGGSYEQYF	TGCGCCAGCAGCTTGACAGGAGGGGGGTCCTACGAGCAGTACTTC
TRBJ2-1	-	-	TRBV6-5	CASSYGAENYNEQFF	TGTGCCAGCAGTTACGGAGCGGAGAATTACAATGAGCAGTTCTTC
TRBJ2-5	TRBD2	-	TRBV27	CASSLSTSGRPETQYF	TGTGCCAGCAGTTTATCAACTAGCGGGAGGCCAGAGACCCAGTACTTC
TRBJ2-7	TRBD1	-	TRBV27	CASTGQGAHEQYF	TGTGCCAGCACCGGACAGGGTGCACACGAGCAGTACTTC
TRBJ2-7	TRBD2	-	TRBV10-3	CAISEGGRMYEQYF	TGTGCCATCAGTGAAGGCGGGAGGATGTACGAGCAGTACTTC
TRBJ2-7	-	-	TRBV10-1	CASSRGTGYEQYF	TGCGCCAGCAGTCGGGGGACTGGCTACGAGCAGTACTTC
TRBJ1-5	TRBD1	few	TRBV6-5	CASSVGTGGDQPQHF	TGTGCCAGCAGTGTGGGGACAGGGGGCGATCAGCCCCAGCATTTT
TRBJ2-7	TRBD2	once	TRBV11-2	CASSLAGGGLAGVGQYF	TGTGCCAGCAGCTTAGCGGGGGGCGGACTAGCGGGAGTGGGGCAGTACTTC
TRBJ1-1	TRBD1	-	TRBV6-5	CASSPDRGLNTEAFF	TGTGCCAGCAGTCCCGACAGGGGGCTCAACACTGAAGCTTTCTTT
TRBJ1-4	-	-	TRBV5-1	CASSLSGREDEKLFF	TGCGCCAGCAGCTTGTCGGGGAGGGAGGATGAAAAACTGTTTTTT
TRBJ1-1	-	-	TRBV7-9	CASSLEGTSAFF	TGTGCCAGCAGCTTAGAGGGGACATCGGCTTTCTTT
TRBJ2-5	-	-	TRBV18	CASSPLPGVETQYF	TGTGCCAGCTCACCATTGCCAGGGGTGGAGACCCAGTACTTC
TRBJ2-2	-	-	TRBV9	CASSVVPDANTGELFF	TGTGCCAGCAGCGTAGTCCCGGACGCCAACACCGGGGAGCTGTTTTTT
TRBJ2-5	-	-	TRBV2	CASRSDSQETQYF	TGTGCCAGCAGATCCGACAGCCAAGAGACCCAGTACTTC
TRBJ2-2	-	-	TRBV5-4	CASSSTVGAELFF	TGTGCCAGCAGCTCGACTGTAGGGGCCGAGCTGTTTTTT
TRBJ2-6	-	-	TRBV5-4	CASSIKQLSGANVLTF	TGTGCCAGCAGCATCAAACAGCTCTCTGGGGCCAACGTCCTGACTTTC
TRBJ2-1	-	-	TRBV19	CASRVGTPGPYNEQFF	TGTGCCAGTAGGGTCGGGACGCCGGGGCCCTACAATGAGCAGTTCTTC
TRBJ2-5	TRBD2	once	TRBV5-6	CASSLAASGRRQETQYF	TGTGCCAGCAGCTTGGCGGCTAGCGGGAGGCGGCAAGAGACCCAGTACTTC
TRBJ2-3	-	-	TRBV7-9	CASSLGGNTDTQYF	TGTGCCAGCAGCTTAGGCGGGAACACAGATACGCAGTATTTT
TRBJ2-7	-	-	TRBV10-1	CASSALGPTGYEQYF	TGCGCCAGCAGTGCCCTCGGTCCCACGGGTTACGAGCAGTACTTC
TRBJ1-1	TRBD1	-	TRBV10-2	CASREGQGGNTEAFF	TGCGCCAGCAGGGAGGGACAGGGAGGTAACACTGAAGCTTTCTTT